These 17 T cell receptor beta chains originate from one sample sequenced in a study of blood T cells in healthy people across ages. Alongside a J-beta primer mix, a sample-barcoded 5' primer served in a second PCR lasting roughly 6 to 11 cycles. One entry per CDR3 protein, called by TCRdb with MiXCR from the 5' RACE reads. The sample consists of 650,000 to 950,000 distinct CDR3 sequences, around two fifths of them appearing once. Sequenced sample: blood. Receptor source: a man between 60 and 75 years old in good health.

This clonotype was detected only a few times. J is TRBJ1-6 and V is TRBV12-3 or TRBV12-4; D may be TRBD1 (5 bases). The CDR3 contains 16 residues. The ends were cut back, 2 bases at V and 1 base at J, with 9 bases in the middle. CDR3 region: CASSLRRVSYNSPLHF. The CDR3 DNA sequence: TGTGCCAGCAGTTTACGCAGGGTTTCCTATAATTCACCCCTCCACTTT.

The rearrangement links TRBV29-1 to TRBJ1-1, with 11 bases aligning to TRBD1. Germline trimming cut 1 base from V and 8 bases from J; bases unmatched to any gene: 6. This CDR3 is 14 amino acids long. The germline gives CDR1 SQVTM, CDR2 ANQGSEA. The CDR3 sequence: CSVEVAGTGGEAFF. The CDR3 DNA reads TGCAGCGTTGAAGTCGCCGGGACAGGGGGGGAAGCTTTCTTT.

V gene TRBV6-2 or TRBV6-3 combines with J gene TRBJ2-2; no clear D gene. Germline assignment: CDR1 MNHEY and CDR2 SVGEGT. The CDR3 is made up of 10 amino acids. V shed 10 bases and J shed 5 bases, with 5 bases lying between them. CDR3 bases: TGTGCCATACTTACCGGGGAGCTGTTTTTT. Translating gives CAILTGELFF.

The chain carries TRBV20-1 and TRBJ2-6; 11 positions agree with TRBD1. Germline lookup yields CDR1 DFQATT and CDR2 SNEGSKA (reference sequence). The CDR3 is 17 amino acids. V was pared by 3 bases and J by 0 bases, with 4 bases of the junction left unmatched. CDR3 coding DNA: TGCAGTGCTAGGGGGGACAGGGGGAACTCTGGGGCCAACGTCCTGACTTTC. Translation gives CSARGDRGNSGANVLTF.

In its sample, this clonotype was seen a few times. The rearrangement links TRBV10-3 to TRBJ1-2; 11 positions match TRBD1. CDR1 and CDR2 (germline): ENHRY, SYGVKD. The V gene end was trimmed by 3 bases and the J gene end by 9 bases; junction bases not matched to a gene: 6. This CDR3 spans 14 amino acids. CDR3 sequence (DNA): TGTGCCATCAGTGAATACGGGACAGGGGGGAGCTACACCTTC. Translated, it gives CAISEYGTGGSYTF.

This chain uses TRBV9 with TRBJ2-3, with D possibly being TRBD2 (5 bases). The CDR3 spans 13 residues. Germline V gene data show CDR1 as SGDLS and CDR2 as YYNGEE. Trimming took 0 bases from V and 4 from J, leaving 6 bases between them. The CDR3 protein is CASSVARADTQYF. The CDR3 bases are TGTGCCAGCAGCGTAGCGAGGGCAGATACGCAGTATTTT.

This chain connects TRBV5-1 to TRBJ2-4; TRBD2 aligns across 8 bases. There are 15 residues in the CDR3. The germline CDR1 and CDR2 sequences are SGHRS and YFSETQ. The trim removed 5 bases at V and 13 bases at J, leaving 17 bases unmatched. This chain's CDR3 is CASSTSGGTFREQYF. The CDR3 DNA follows: TGCGCCAGCAGTACAAGCGGGGGTACTTTCCGGGAGCAGTACTTC.

The chain couples TRBV6-2 or TRBV6-3 to TRBJ1-1; the D is unclear. Germline V gives CDR1 MNHEY, CDR2 SVGEGT. This CDR3 comprises 14 residues. Trimming pared 6 bases from V and 0 bases from J, leaving 11 bases between. CDR3 sequence: CASSFTDLNTEAFF. The DNA of the CDR3 is TGTGCCAGCAGCTTCACAGACCTGAACACTGAAGCTTTCTTT.

This clonotype was counted ten times or more. The chain links TRBV4-3 to TRBJ1-2; no definite D call. The CDR3 sequence is 15 residues long. V shed 3 bases and J shed 4 bases, with 15 bases lying between them. The germline gives CDR1 LGHNA, CDR2 YSLEER. The chain's CDR3 is CASSHVGQNSYGYTF. The CDR3 DNA reads TGCGCCAGCAGCCACGTTGGGCAGAACAGCTATGGCTACACCTTC.

V is TRBV6-2 or TRBV6-3 and J is TRBJ2-2; D perhaps matches TRBD2 (5 bases). The CDR3 consists of 15 residues. The germline V gene has CDR1 MNHEY and CDR2 SVGEGT. Deletions cut 5 bases from V and 5 bases from J, with 15 bases between. CDR3 in DNA: TGTGCCAGCAGTCTCCGGGAACTACAAACCGGGGAGCTGTTTTTT. Translation: CASSLRELQTGELFF.

This clonotype appeared a single time. V and J are TRBV12-3 or TRBV12-4 and TRBJ2-3, with 7 positions matching TRBD1. V dropped 4 bases and J dropped 2; count of bases not matched to a gene: 12. This CDR3 has 17 residues. DNA for the CDR3: TGTGCCAGCAGTTCCCGGACAGGCGGATTGGACACAGATACGCAGTATTTT. This sequence encodes CASSSRTGGLDTDTQYF.

This chain connects TRBV6-5 to TRBJ2-3; the D is unclear. Trimming shortened V by 9 bases and J by 3 bases, and 10 bases separated the two germline ends. CDR1 is MNHEY and CDR2 is SVGAGI in the germline V gene. The CDR3 is made up of 12 amino acids. Here the CDR3 DNA reads TGTGCCAGTAAAAATACGACAGATACGCAGTATTTT. Protein product: CASKNTTDTQYF.

The sample holds a few counts of this clonotype. This chain connects TRBV12-3 or TRBV12-4 to TRBJ2-3; D is unresolved. This CDR3 has 12 residues. Trimming took 3 bases from V and 4 from J, leaving 5 bases between them. In DNA, the CDR3 is TGTGCCAGCAGTTTTCGTCCAGATACGCAGTATTTT. Translation gives CASSFRPDTQYF.

Only a few counts were recorded for this clonotype. The rearrangement joins TRBV6-6 to TRBJ1-1; TRBD1 matches 9 bases. V lost 4 bases to trimming and J lost 1 base; unmatched junction nucleotides: 10. This CDR3 region has 17 residues. The germline gives CDR1 MNHNY, CDR2 SVGAGI (reference sequence). The CDR3 DNA is TGTGCCAGCAGTTTTCAACCGGGACAGGGTAAGAACACTGAAGCTTTCTTT. Translating gives CASSFQPGQGKNTEAFF.

The J gene is TRBJ1-5, the V gene TRBV6-2 or TRBV6-3, with D unclear. The CDR3 is 14 amino acids. Germline CDR1 and CDR2: MNHEY and SVGEGT. Trimming left V 6 bases short and J 8 bases short, with 17 bases between. The CDR3 is CASSTTLDGKPQHF. CDR3 bases: TGTGCCAGCAGCACCACCTTAGACGGCAAGCCCCAGCATTTT.

This clonotype was seen a handful of times. The chain combines TRBV20-1 with TRBJ1-2; D remains unclear. The V end lost 6 bases, the J end lost 7 bases, and 27 bases lay between the germline ends. The CDR3 length is 16 residues. CDR1 is DFQATT and CDR2 is SNEGSKA in the germline V gene (reference sequence). CDR3 protein: CSAPQLMTHPVGGYTF. CDR3 bases: TGCAGTGCCCCCCAACTGATGACACACCCGGTGGGTGGCTACACCTTC.

The chain recombines TRBV29-1 with TRBJ2-3, with D possibly matching TRBD1 (5 bases). CDR1 is SQVTM and CDR2 is ANQGSEA in the germline V gene. There are 13 residues in the CDR3. Trimming shortened V by 7 bases and J by 7 bases, and 18 bases separated the two germline ends. Here the CDR3 reads CSAPTGLPNTQYF. Here the CDR3 DNA reads TGCAGCGCCCCAACAGGCCTGCCGAATACGCAGTATTTT.